The 22 T cell receptor beta chains listed next were all sequenced from one sample in a study of CD8+CD57+ T cells in acquired aplastic anemia. Flow cytometry had shown expanded CD8+CD57+ cells in the patients chosen for sequencing. Genomic DNA, the template, was used for profiling of the TCR beta VDJ and CDR3. MiXCR was run by TCRdb on the reads, yielding one entry per CDR3 protein. The sample lists about 160,000 distinct CDR3 sequences; roughly two thirds were seen once. The specimen sequenced was sorted CD4+, CD8+, or CD8+CD57+ T cells (not recorded which) from PBMCs. Every receptor here comes from a human donor with aplastic anemia.

The chain links TRBV20-1 to TRBJ2-1; TRBD2 is a possible D gene (6 bases). CDR1 and CDR2 (germline): DFQATT, SNEGSKA (reference sequence). The CDR3 length is 14 residues. Trimming cost V 6 bases and J 7 bases, with 19 bases left between them. CDR3 region: CSAPGSGDTNEQFF. In nucleotides, the CDR3 is TGCAGTGCCCCAGGGTCGGGAGATACGAATGAGCAGTTCTTC.

The chain links TRBV20-1 to TRBJ2-7; D possibly corresponds to TRBD1 (5 bases). Trimming pared 1 base from V and 6 bases from J, leaving 10 bases between. The germline CDR1 and CDR2 sequences are DFQATT and SNEGSKA (reference sequence). The CDR3 has 12 amino acids. The CDR3 spells CSARAGQIEQYF. The CDR3 DNA reads as TGCAGTGCTAGAGCAGGGCAGATCGAGCAGTACTTC.

This clonotype occurred a few times. DNA for the CDR3: TGTGCCAGCAATAAAGGGACTAGCGGCTATGAGCAGTTCTTC. Translation gives CASNKGTSGYEQFF. The V and J genes are TRBV12-3 or TRBV12-4 and TRBJ2-1; TRBD2 matches at 11 bases. The CDR3 has 14 amino acids. Trimming removed 7 bases from V and 8 bases from J; junction bases left unmatched: 7.

V gene TRBV7-6 combines with J gene TRBJ2-1; 10 positions match TRBD2. V was clipped by 3 bases and J by 4 bases; unmatched bases: 6. Germline CDR1 reads SGHVS; CDR2 reads FNYEAQ. The CDR3 sequence is 16 residues long. CDR3 bases: TGTGCCAGCAGCTTTAGCGGGAGGCAGTCTTACAATGAGCAGTTCTTC. Amino acids: CASSFSGRQSYNEQFF.

A single count supports this clonotype. A much larger clone lies one base from this, so it may be a read error. The chain has TRBV24-1 and TRBJ1-5; D unclear. The germline CDR1 and CDR2 sequences are KGHDR and SFDVKD. CDR3 length equals 13 residues. The CDR3 here is CASMGGANQPQPF. The CDR3 nucleotides read TGTGCCAGCATGGGAGGCGCCAATCAGCCCCAGCCTTTT.

This chain connects TRBV7-2 to TRBJ1-1, with D hard to call. V lost 1 base, J lost 0 bases, and 6 bases lay in between. There are 14 residues in the CDR3. The germline CDR1 and CDR2 sequences are SGHTA and FQGNSA. CDR3 nucleotide sequence: TGTGCCAGCAGCTTAGTCCCGGTGAACACTGAAGCTTTCTTT. This encodes CASSLVPVNTEAFF. The full variable domain, completed using reference TRBV7-2 and TRBJ1-1, is GAGVSQSPSNKVTEKGKDVELRCDPISGHTALYWYRQSLGQGLEFLIYFQGNSAPDKSGLPSDRFSAERTGGSVSTLTIQRTQQEDSAVYLCASSLVPVNTEAFFGQGTRLTVV.

This sequence joins TRBV20-1 and TRBJ1-1; D not resolved. CDR1 and CDR2 (germline): DFQATT, SNEGSKA (reference sequence). CDR3 length: 14 residues. The V and J ends lost 0 bases and 1 base respectively, with 9 bases between them. The CDR3 loop reads CSARDYRANTEAFF. The CDR3, as DNA: TGCAGTGCTAGAGATTATCGAGCGAACACTGAAGCTTTCTTT.

V gene TRBV7-8 combines with J gene TRBJ1-1, with 7 positions matching TRBD1. CDR1 SGHVS and CDR2 FQNEAQ come from the germline V gene. The CDR3 sequence is 14 residues long. J gave up 5 bases and V 5 bases, and 8 bases lay outside the gene matches. CDR3 coding DNA: TGTGCCAGCAGCCCACTGCCAGGGGGGACTGAAGCTTTCTTT. Residues: CASSPLPGGTEAFF.

This clonotype was seen a handful of times. This chain connects TRBV30 to TRBJ2-1; D ambiguous. With 3 bases removed from V and 7 bases from J, the gap between germline ends came to 4 bases. CDR3 length: 10 residues. Germline CDR1 GTSNPN, CDR2 SVGIG (reference sequence). The CDR3 nucleotides read TGTGCCTGGAGCCCGAATGAGCAGTTCTTC. Translated, it gives CAWSPNEQFF.

The rearrangement joins TRBV7-6 to TRBJ1-6, with 7 nucleotides matching TRBD1. Germline V gene data show CDR1 as SGHVS and CDR2 as FNYEAQ. The CDR3 is 16 residues long. Trimming cost V 0 bases and J 5 bases; bases outside gene matches: 4. Written as DNA, the CDR3 is TGTGCCAGCAGCTTAGCGTCGGGACAGAATAATTCACCCCTCCACTTT. Its protein product is CASSLASGQNNSPLHF.

This clonotype was found once. The chain links TRBV19 to TRBJ1-4; 8 bases map to TRBD1. Trimming cost V 5 bases and J 3 bases; bases outside gene matches: 5. The CDR3 contains 15 residues. Germline lookup yields CDR1 LNHDA and CDR2 SQIVND (reference sequence). In nucleotides, the CDR3 is TGTGCCAGTAGTTCCAGGGGGCTCGCTAATGAAAAACTGTTTTTT. Its protein is CASSSRGLANEKLFF.

V usage is TRBV7-9 and J usage is TRBJ2-3; 10 bases are a match to TRBD2. CDR1 and CDR2 from the germline V gene are SEHNR and FQNEAQ (reference sequence). Trimming removed 5 bases from V and 0 bases from J; junction bases left unmatched: 14. The CDR3 loop spans 19 amino acids. CDR3 loop: CASSTTTTSGATSTDTQYF. The CDR3 nucleotides read TGTGCCAGCAGCACGACTACTACTAGCGGGGCCACTAGCACAGATACGCAGTATTTT.

This clonotype was counted between two and nine times. This chain uses TRBV19 with TRBJ2-2; D might be TRBD1 or TRBD2, each matching 5 bases. The ends were cut back, 5 bases at V and 7 bases at J, with 14 bases in the middle. The CDR3 spans 14 residues. From germline, CDR1 is LNHDA and CDR2 SQIVND (reference sequence). The CDR3 reads CASSPQGEVGELFF. The CDR3 region has the DNA TGTGCCAGTAGTCCCCAGGGAGAGGTCGGGGAGCTGTTTTTT.

This clonotype has a handful of counts. V usage is TRBV20-1 and J usage is TRBJ2-1; D call uncertain. V gave up 7 bases and J gave up 2 bases, with 18 bases separating them. CDR1 DFQATT and CDR2 SNEGSKA come from the germline V gene (reference sequence). CDR3 length: 15 residues. CDR3 residues: CSGETHTETYNEQFF. The CDR3 DNA reads as TGCAGTGGCGAAACTCACACGGAAACCTACAATGAGCAGTTCTTC.

The CDR3: CAIRETGNSNQPQHF. In nucleotides, the CDR3 is TGTGCCATCAGGGAGACAGGGAATAGCAATCAGCCCCAGCATTTT. V usage is TRBV10-3 and J usage is TRBJ1-5; TRBD1 aligns across 7 bases. This CDR3 has 15 amino acids. J was trimmed by 0 bases and V by 6 bases; bases with no gene match: 5. Germline V gene lookup returns CDR1 ENHRY and CDR2 SYGVKD.

V gene TRBV2 combines with J gene TRBJ1-4, with D tentatively TRBD1 (5 bases). CDR1 is SNHLY and CDR2 is FYNNEI in the germline V gene. The V gene lost 2 bases and the J gene lost 6 bases, with 13 bases spanning the gap. This CDR3 is built from 15 residues. The CDR3, as DNA: TGTGCCAGCAGTGAAAATAGGGGATGGGATGAAAAACTGTTTTTT. Translated: CASSENRGWDEKLFF.

This clonotype was detected a few times. The chain joins TRBV5-1 to TRBJ1-4; the D gene is possibly TRBD1 (5 bases). Trimming took 7 bases from V and 3 from J, leaving 16 bases between them. This CDR3 spans 15 amino acids. Germline V gene lookup returns CDR1 SGHRS and CDR2 YFSETQ. In DNA, the CDR3 is TGCGCCAGCGGTCGGGACGGGGGTGCTAATGAAAAACTGTTTTTT. Protein product: CASGRDGGANEKLFF.

The chain uses TRBV20-1 and TRBJ2-3; D gene ambiguous. The V gene lost 4 bases and the J gene lost 2 bases, with 4 bases spanning the gap. The CDR3 has 11 amino acids. CDR1 DFQATT and CDR2 SNEGSKA come from the germline V gene (reference sequence). The CDR3: CSANPTDTQYF. The CDR3, as DNA: TGCAGTGCTAATCCCACAGATACGCAGTATTTT.

V usage is TRBV11-1 and J usage is TRBJ2-1, with D perhaps TRBD2 (5 bases). Germline CDR1 and CDR2: SGHAT and FQDESV (reference sequence). The CDR3 is 15 amino acids. The V and J ends lost 4 bases and 0 bases respectively, with 10 bases between them. The CDR3 region has the DNA TGTGCCAGCAGCTCCCGGGGTAGCTCCTACAATGAGCAGTTCTTC. Translating it yields CASSSRGSSYNEQFF.

The rearrangement links TRBV19 to TRBJ2-2; D may be TRBD1 (6 bases). Looked up from germline, CDR1 is LNHDA and CDR2 is SQIVND (reference sequence). The CDR3 is 15 residues long. Trimming removed 3 bases from V and 4 bases from J, with 12 bases in between. The CDR3 loop is CASSMGQGSTGELFF. The CDR3 nucleotides read TGTGCCAGTAGTATGGGGCAGGGGAGCACCGGGGAGCTGTTTTTT.

Of note for this clonotype: One end of the junction varies from germline; a read error may be responsible. The V gene is TRBV9, the J gene TRBJ2-3, with a weak D call TRBD1 (5 bases). The CDR3 length is 15 residues. CDR1 is SGDLS, CDR2 YYNGEE, per germline. CDR3 protein: CASSVLGHSTDMQYF. The CDR3 region has the DNA TGTGCCAGCAGCGTACTTGGACACAGCACAGATATGCAGTATTTT.

The V gene is TRBV24-1, the J gene TRBJ2-1; 11 bases align to TRBD1. V lost 5 bases to trimming and J lost 6 bases; unmatched junction nucleotides: 5. From germline, CDR1 is KGHDR and CDR2 SFDVKD. This CDR3 is 15 amino acids long. Here the CDR3 reads CATSAAGTGGNEQFF. CDR3 bases: TGTGCCACCAGTGCCGCCGGGACAGGGGGCAATGAGCAGTTCTTC.